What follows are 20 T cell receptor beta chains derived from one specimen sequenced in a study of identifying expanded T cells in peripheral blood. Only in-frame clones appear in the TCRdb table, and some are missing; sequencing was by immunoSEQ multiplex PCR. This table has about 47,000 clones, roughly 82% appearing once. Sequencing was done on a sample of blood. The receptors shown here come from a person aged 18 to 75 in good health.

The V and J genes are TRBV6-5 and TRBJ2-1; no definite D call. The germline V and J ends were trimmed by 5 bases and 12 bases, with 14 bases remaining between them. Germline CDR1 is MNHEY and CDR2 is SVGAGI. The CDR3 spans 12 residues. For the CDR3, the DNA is TGTGCCAGCAGTGAACGTTTCCTTTGGCAGTTCTTC. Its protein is CASSERFLWQFF.

The CDR3 bases are TGTGCCAGCAGCCCGCTAGCGGCTCGGAACGAGCAGTACTTC. This codes for CASSPLAARNEQYF. This rearrangement joins TRBV7-9 to TRBJ2-7, with 7 bases aligning to TRBD2. The germline V gene encodes CDR1 SEHNR and CDR2 FQNEAQ (reference sequence). CDR3 length: 14 amino acids. After removal of 5 bases from V and 5 bases from J, the junction contained 9 bases not matched to a gene.

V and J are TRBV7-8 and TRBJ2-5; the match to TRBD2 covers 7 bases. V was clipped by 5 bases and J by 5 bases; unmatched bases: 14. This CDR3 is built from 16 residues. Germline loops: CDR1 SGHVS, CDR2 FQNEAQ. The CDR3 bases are TGTGCCAGCAGCCCTAGCCTGGGGGGGAGGAGGGAGACCCAGTACTTC. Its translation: CASSPSLGGRRETQYF.

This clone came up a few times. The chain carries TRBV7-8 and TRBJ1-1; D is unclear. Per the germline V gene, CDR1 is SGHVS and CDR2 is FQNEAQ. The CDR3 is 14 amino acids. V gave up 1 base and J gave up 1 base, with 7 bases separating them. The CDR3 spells CASSLVGRNTEAFF. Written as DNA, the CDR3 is TGTGCCAGCAGCTTAGTTGGGCGGAACACTGAAGCTTTCTTT.

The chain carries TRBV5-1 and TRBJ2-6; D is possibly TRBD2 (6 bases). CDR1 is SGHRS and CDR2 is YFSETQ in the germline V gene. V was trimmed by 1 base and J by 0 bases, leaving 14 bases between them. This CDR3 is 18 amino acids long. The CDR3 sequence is CASSLTSLGGSGANVLTF. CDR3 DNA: TGCGCCAGCAGCTTGACGTCCCTCGGGGGCTCTGGGGCCAACGTCCTGACTTTC.

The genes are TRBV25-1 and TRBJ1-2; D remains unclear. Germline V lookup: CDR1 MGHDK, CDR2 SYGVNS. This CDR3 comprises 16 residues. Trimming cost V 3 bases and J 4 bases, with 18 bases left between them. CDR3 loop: CASSDNIFSSGYGYTF. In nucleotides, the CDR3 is TGTGCCAGCAGTGACAACATCTTCTCATCGGGCTATGGCTACACCTTC.

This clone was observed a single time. Here the CDR3 DNA reads TGTGCCAGCAGCCCCAGTTTCAGCGATCGAACAGATACGCAGTATTTT. Amino acids: CASSPSFSDRTDTQYF. The chain recombines TRBV11-3 with TRBJ2-3; no clear D gene. The CDR3 contains 16 residues. Germline values: CDR1 SGHNT, CDR2 YENEEA. Trimming left V 5 bases short and J 3 bases short, with 18 bases between.

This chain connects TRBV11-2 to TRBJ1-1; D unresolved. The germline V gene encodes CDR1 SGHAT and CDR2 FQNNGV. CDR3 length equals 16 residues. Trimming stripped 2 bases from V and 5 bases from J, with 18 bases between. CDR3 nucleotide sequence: TGTGCCAGCAGCTTAAACGCCAACCGGGTGGGGACTGAAGCTTTCTTT. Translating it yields CASSLNANRVGTEAFF.

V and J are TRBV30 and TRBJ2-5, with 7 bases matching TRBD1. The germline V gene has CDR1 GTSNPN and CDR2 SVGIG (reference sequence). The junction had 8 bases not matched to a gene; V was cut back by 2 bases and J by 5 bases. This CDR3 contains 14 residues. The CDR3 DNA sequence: TGTGCCTGGAGTCAGAACAGGGGCGCGGAGACCCAGTACTTC. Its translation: CAWSQNRGAETQYF.

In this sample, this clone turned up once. CDR3 sequence (DNA): TGTGCAAGTCGCTCAAGACAACAGGAACTCCCGTATCCAGCTAACTATGGCTACACCTTC. This gives the protein CASRSRQQELPYPANYGYTF. The chain combines TRBV12-2 with TRBJ1-2; TRBD1 was called by the table and not checked on the DNA. TRBV12-2 is given as a pseudogene. CDR3 length: 20 residues.

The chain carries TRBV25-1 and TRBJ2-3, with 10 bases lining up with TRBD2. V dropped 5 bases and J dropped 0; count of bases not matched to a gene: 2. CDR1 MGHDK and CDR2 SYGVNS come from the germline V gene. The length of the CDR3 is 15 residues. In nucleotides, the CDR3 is TGTGCCAGCAGTTTAGCGGGGGGAAGCACAGATACGCAGTATTTT. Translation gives CASSLAGGSTDTQYF.

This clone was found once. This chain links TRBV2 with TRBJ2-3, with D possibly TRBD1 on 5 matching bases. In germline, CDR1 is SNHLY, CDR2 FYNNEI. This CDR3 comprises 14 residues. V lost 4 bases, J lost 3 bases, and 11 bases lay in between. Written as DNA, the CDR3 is TGTGCCAGCAGTGCTACAGGTGGAACAGATACGCAGTATTTT. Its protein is CASSATGGTDTQYF.

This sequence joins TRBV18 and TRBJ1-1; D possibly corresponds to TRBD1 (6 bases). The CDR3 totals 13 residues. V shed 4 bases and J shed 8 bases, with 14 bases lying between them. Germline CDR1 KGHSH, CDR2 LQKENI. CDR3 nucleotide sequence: TGTGCCAGCTCACTAAAGACAGGTGCCGAAGCTTTCTTT. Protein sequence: CASSLKTGAEAFF.

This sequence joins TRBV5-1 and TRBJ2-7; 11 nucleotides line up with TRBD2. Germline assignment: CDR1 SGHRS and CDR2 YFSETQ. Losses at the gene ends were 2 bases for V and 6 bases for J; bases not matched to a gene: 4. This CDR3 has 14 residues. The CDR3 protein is CASSLLAGAREQYF. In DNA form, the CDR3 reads TGCGCCAGCAGCTTACTAGCGGGAGCCCGCGAGCAGTACTTC. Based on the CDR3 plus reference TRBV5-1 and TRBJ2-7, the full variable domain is KAGVTQTPRYLIKTRGQQVTLSCSPISGHRSVSWYQQTPGQGLQFLFEYFSETQRNKGNFPGRFSGRQFSNSRSEMNVSTLELGDSALYLCASSLLAGAREQYFGPGTRLTVT.

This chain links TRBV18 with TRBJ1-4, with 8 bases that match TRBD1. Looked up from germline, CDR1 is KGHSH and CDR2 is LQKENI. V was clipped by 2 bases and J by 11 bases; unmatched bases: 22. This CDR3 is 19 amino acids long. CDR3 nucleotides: TGTGCCAGCTCACCATCCGCGGTAGCCGCTGACAGGGGATCGAGTAAACTGTTTTTT. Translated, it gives CASSPSAVAADRGSSKLFF.

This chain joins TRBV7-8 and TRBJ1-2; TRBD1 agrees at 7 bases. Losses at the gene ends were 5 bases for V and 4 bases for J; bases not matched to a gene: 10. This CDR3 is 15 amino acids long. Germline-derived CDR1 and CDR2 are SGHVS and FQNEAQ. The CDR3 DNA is TGTGCCAGCAGCGACAAGACACAGGGGATCTATGGCTACACCTTC. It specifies CASSDKTQGIYGYTF.

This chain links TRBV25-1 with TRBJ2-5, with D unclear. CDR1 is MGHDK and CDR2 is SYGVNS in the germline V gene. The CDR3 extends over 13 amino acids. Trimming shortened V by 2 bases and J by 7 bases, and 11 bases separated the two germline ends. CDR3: CASSEGPLGTQYF. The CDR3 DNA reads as TGTGCCAGCAGTGAAGGGCCCCTAGGGACCCAGTACTTC.

This CDR3 is CASSGDIAYEQYF. CDR3 sequence (DNA): TGTGCCAGCAGCGGGGACATAGCCTACGAGCAGTACTTC. The chain joins TRBV9 to TRBJ2-7, with a tentative D call TRBD1 (6 bases). The V and J ends lost 3 bases and 2 bases respectively, with 9 bases between them. There are 13 residues in the CDR3. Germline lookup yields CDR1 SGDLS and CDR2 YYNGEE.

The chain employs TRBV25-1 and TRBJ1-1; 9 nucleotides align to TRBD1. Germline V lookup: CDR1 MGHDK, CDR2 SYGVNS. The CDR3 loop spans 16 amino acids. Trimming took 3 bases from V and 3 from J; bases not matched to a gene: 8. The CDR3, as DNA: TGTGCCAGCAGTGACAACCTACAGGGGGCCGACACTGAAGCTTTCTTT. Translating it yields CASSDNLQGADTEAFF.

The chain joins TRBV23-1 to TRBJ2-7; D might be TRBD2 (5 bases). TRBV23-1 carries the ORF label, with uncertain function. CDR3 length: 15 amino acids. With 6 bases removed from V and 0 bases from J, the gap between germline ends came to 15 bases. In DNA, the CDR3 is TGCGCCAGCAGCCCGGGGTGGATAAACTCCTACGAGCAGTACGTC. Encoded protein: CASSPGWINSYEQYV.